The source of this T cell receptor (beta chain) is a study of cytomegalovirus exposure and HLA in healthy donors. PCR primers comprised 60 Vbeta and 13 Jbeta primers. TCRdb keeps only in-frame clones here, not all; method: immunoSEQ multiplex PCR. Found here are 200,000 or so clones, about three quarters of them singletons; the top ten hold over 2%. The CDR3 is 14 amino acids. The ends were cut back, 1 base at V and 1 base at J, with 7 bases in the middle. The V gene's germline CDR1 is MNHEY and CDR2 SVGAGI. Sequenced: PBMCs. The clonotype was recovered from a woman aged 30 to 39 in good health and CMV-seropositive. J is TRBJ1-1 and V is TRBV6-5; D gene ambiguous. The CDR3 nucleotides read TGTGCCAGCAGTTACTTAGCCAGGAACACTGAAGCTTTCTTT. It specifies CASSYLARNTEAFF.